Shown below are 12 T cell receptor beta chains from a single sample sequenced in a study of human T cells and chemical hapten exposure. Time point in this sample: patch test 1, 2 weeks after DPC sensitization. As for treatment: therapeutic diphenylcyclopropenone sensitization with weekly scalp DPC. Via MiXCR, TCRdb re-called the RACE reads, giving one row per CDR3 protein. The data hold 180,000 or so distinct CDR3 sequences, with approximately 14% observed a single time. The input for sequencing was whole blood, taken in connection with sensitization to the hapten diphenylcyclopropenone (DPC). These receptors all stem from a woman aged 25 to 45 with alopecia areata. Some clones in this sample may be carry-over from other donors' samples.

This clonotype was observed many times. The chain recombines TRBV7-8 with TRBJ2-3; the match to TRBD2 covers 12 bases. Losses at the gene ends were 8 bases for V and 4 bases for J; bases not matched to a gene: 10. The germline V gene has CDR1 SGHVS and CDR2 FQNEAQ. The CDR3 loop spans 16 amino acids. This CDR3 reads CASVYSRLAGADTQYF. DNA of the CDR3: TGTGCCAGCGTATACAGCCGACTAGCGGGAGCAGATACGCAGTATTTT. Combining the CDR3 with reference TRBV7-8 and TRBJ2-3 gives the whole variable domain GAGVSQSPRYKVAKRGQDVALRCDPISGHVSLFWYQQALGQGPEFLTYFQNEAQLDKSGLPSDRFFAERPEGSVSTLKIQRTQQEDSAVYLCASVYSRLAGADTQYFGPGTRLTVL.

This clonotype was counted only a few times. The rearrangement joins TRBV7-2 to TRBJ2-7; D might be TRBD2 (6 bases). The CDR3 sequence is 11 residues long. The V and J ends lost 5 bases and 9 bases respectively, with 11 bases between them. Germline V gives CDR1 SGHTA, CDR2 FQGNSA. Written as DNA, the CDR3 is TGTGCCAGCAGCGCCGGGACTTGGCAGTACTTC. This codes for CASSAGTWQYF.

The sample holds a few counts of this clonotype. The genes are TRBV6-2 or TRBV6-3 and TRBJ1-1; tentatively, D is TRBD1 (6 bases). The V gene's germline CDR1 is MNHEY and CDR2 SVGEGT. The CDR3 extends over 14 amino acids. Trimming stripped 6 bases from V and 4 bases from J, with 15 bases between. The CDR3 DNA reads as TGTGCCAGCAGCCTCCGGGGGGGGCTCACTGAAGCTTTCTTT. Translation: CASSLRGGLTEAFF.

This clonotype was seen only a few times. The CDR3 loop reads CSALRTSGRALDYEQYF. The DNA of the CDR3 is TGCAGTGCTCTCCGGACTAGCGGGAGGGCCTTGGACTACGAGCAGTACTTC. V and J are TRBV20-1 and TRBJ2-7; TRBD2 aligns across 15 bases. The CDR3 sequence is 17 residues long. Germline V gene lookup returns CDR1 DFQATT and CDR2 SNEGSKA (reference sequence). The junction had 11 bases not matched to a gene; V was cut back by 5 bases and J by 3 bases.

This clonotype was found a few times. The chain recombines TRBV7-9 with TRBJ2-3, with a weak D call TRBD2 (5 bases). The V end lost 5 bases, the J end lost 4 bases, and 13 bases lay between the germline ends. CDR3 length: 14 residues. Germline V CDR1 and CDR2: SEHNR, FQNEAQ (reference sequence). The CDR3: CASSPARVADTQYF. CDR3 in DNA: TGTGCCAGCAGCCCAGCGAGGGTAGCAGATACGCAGTATTTT.

This clonotype was counted between two and nine times. This sequence joins TRBV19 and TRBJ2-6, with a tentative D call TRBD2 (5 bases). There are 18 residues in the CDR3. From germline, CDR1 is LNHDA and CDR2 SQIVND (reference sequence). Trimming shortened V by 3 bases and J by 0 bases, and 15 bases separated the two germline ends. CDR3 DNA: TGTGCCAGTAGTATGTTTCGGGGAGCCGGCTCTGGGGCCAACGTCCTGACTTTC. Amino acids: CASSMFRGAGSGANVLTF.

Only a few counts were recorded for this clonotype. The V and J genes are TRBV7-2 and TRBJ1-2, with TRBD1 matching over 8 bases. V dropped 2 bases and J dropped 5; count of bases not matched to a gene: 7. Germline CDR1 reads SGHTA; CDR2 reads FQGNSA. The CDR3 loop spans 15 amino acids. In DNA, the CDR3 is TGTGCCAGCAGCTTAACTGGACAGGGATGGTATGGCTACACCTTC. This translates into CASSLTGQGWYGYTF.

The gene calls are TRBV6-2 or TRBV6-3 and TRBJ1-2; no reliable D call. V was clipped by 1 base and J by 7 bases, with 10 bases between them. Germline loops: CDR1 MNHEY, CDR2 SVGEGT. The CDR3 has 13 residues. In nucleotides, the CDR3 is TGTGCCAGCAGTTACTTTCTGGAAGTTGGCTACACCTTC. Its translation: CASSYFLEVGYTF.

V is TRBV28 and J is TRBJ1-6; TRBD1 agrees at 7 bases. In germline, CDR1 is MDHEN, CDR2 SYDVKM. The CDR3 has 12 residues. V gave up 6 bases and J gave up 14 bases; unmatched junction bases: 7. The CDR3 loop reads CASRSGTETLHF. The CDR3 DNA reads TGTGCCAGCAGGTCCGGGACAGAAACCCTCCACTTT.

The chain employs TRBV20-1 and TRBJ2-5; TRBD2 matches 10 bases. The junction had 10 bases not matched to a gene; V was cut back by 5 bases and J by 4 bases. The CDR3 runs 15 residues. The V gene's germline CDR1 is DFQATT and CDR2 SNEGSKA (reference sequence). The CDR3 sequence: CSAFDRRTSGETQYF. As DNA, the CDR3 is TGCAGTGCTTTCGATAGAAGGACTAGCGGAGAGACCCAGTACTTC.

V usage is TRBV6-1 and J usage is TRBJ2-3, with D perhaps TRBD1 (5 bases). CDR3 length equals 13 residues. The V and J ends lost 6 bases and 2 bases respectively, with 9 bases between them. Germline CDR1 and CDR2: MNHNS and SASEGT. CDR3 DNA: TGTGCCAGCAGCCCGGACAACACAGATACGCAGTATTTT. Its protein is CASSPDNTDTQYF.

The chain links TRBV18 to TRBJ1-1; D might be TRBD1 (6 bases). Trimming took 1 base from V and 4 from J, leaving 16 bases between them. CDR1 and CDR2 from the germline V gene are KGHSH and LQKENI. This CDR3 region has 16 residues. CDR3 sequence: CASSPRAHRVGTEAFF. The DNA of the CDR3 is TGTGCCAGCTCACCACGGGCCCACAGGGTGGGCACTGAAGCTTTCTTT.